One sample yielded the 2 T cell receptor beta chains listed below, sequenced in a study of early T cells in non-severe SARS-CoV-2 infection (dated by TCRdb to about 2021). The protocol used for the library was 5' RACE. Sequenced using a NextSeq 500. The raw public reads went through TCRdb reprocessing: fastp at Q25, MiXCR clone calling, in-frame beta chains kept. Duplicate CDR3 protein sequences are folded into a single record with the most common DNA and genes. In all, the sample holds tens of thousands of distinct CDR3 sequences, and roughly 9% of those were seen once. The ten top clones hold around 15% of the sample. Sequencing used whole blood, obtained at baseline. These receptors were obtained from an adult who was a healthcare worker with PCR-confirmed SARS-CoV-2 infection or an uninfected control (not recorded which).

This clonotype showed up just a few times. The rearrangement uses TRBV2 and TRBJ2-3; D is ambiguous. Trimming removed 3 bases from V and 5 bases from J, with 3 bases in between. CDR1 is SNHLY, CDR2 FYNNEI, per germline. The CDR3 runs to 11 residues. Here the CDR3 reads CASSDGDTQYF. CDR3 coding DNA: TGTGCCAGCAGTGATGGAGATACGCAGTATTTT.

Many counts were recorded for this clonotype. V is TRBV20-1 and J is TRBJ2-3; TRBD2 agrees at 8 bases. The CDR3 is 14 residues long. V lost 5 bases to trimming and J lost 3 bases; unmatched junction nucleotides: 7. In germline, CDR1 is DFQATT, CDR2 SNEGSKA (reference sequence). The CDR3 is CSAFSGLATDTQYF. For the CDR3, the DNA is TGCAGTGCTTTTTCAGGACTAGCAACAGATACGCAGTATTTT.